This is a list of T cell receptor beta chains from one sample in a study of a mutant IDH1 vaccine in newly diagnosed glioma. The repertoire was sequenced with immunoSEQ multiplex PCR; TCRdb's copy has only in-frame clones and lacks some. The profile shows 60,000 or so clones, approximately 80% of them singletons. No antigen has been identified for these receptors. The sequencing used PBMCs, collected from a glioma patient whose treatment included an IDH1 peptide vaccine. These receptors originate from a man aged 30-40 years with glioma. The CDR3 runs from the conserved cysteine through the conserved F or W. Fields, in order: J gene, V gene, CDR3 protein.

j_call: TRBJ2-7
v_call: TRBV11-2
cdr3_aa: CASSFGVYYEQYF

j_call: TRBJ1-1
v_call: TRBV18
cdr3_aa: CASSRIPQTEAFF

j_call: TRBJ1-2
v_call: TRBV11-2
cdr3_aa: CASSQVGPNYGYTF

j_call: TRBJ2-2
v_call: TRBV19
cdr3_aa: CASSRGTSGGGTGELFF

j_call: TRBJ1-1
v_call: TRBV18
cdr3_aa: CASSPQGITEAFF

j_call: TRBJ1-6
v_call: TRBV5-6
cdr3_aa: CASSTWLASSYNSPLHF

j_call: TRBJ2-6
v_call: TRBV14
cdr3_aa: CATHRTASSGANVLTF

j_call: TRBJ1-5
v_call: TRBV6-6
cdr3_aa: CASSRDWEVGNQPQHF

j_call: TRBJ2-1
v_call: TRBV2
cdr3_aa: CASSEVTIINEQFF

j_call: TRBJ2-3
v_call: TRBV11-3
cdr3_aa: CASSIRGGGGTDTQYF

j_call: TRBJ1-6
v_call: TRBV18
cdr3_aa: CASSPRESSYNSPLHF

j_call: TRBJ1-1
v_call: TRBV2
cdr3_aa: CARGENTEAFF

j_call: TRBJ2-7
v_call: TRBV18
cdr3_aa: CASSPKPIYYEQYF

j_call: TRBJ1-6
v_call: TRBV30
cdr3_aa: CAWATLGTANSPLHF

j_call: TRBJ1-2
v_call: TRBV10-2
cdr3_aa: CASSDPYVDSYGYTF

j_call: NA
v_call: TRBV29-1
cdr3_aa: CSAGRGYEQYF

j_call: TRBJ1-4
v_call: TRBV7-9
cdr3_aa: CASSFEQGANEKLFF

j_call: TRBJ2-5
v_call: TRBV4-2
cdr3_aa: CASSLYRGGLEETQYF

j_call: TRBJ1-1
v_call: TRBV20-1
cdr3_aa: CSARTVEAFF

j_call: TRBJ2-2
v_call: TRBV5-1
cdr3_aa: CASSLDPGNTGELFF

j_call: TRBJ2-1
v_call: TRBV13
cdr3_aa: CASSLEQPNEQFF

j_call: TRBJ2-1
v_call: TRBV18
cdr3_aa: CASSLQGRSGYEQFF

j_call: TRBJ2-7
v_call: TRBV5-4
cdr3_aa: CASSSGTGGIGYEQYF

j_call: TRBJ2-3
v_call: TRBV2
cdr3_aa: CASNPTGAFTDTQYF

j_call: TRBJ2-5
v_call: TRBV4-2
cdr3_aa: CASSQGTAQYF

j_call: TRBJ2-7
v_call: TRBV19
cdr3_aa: CASSIFEGARYEQYF

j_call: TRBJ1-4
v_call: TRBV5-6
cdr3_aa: CASSLPGPGEELFF

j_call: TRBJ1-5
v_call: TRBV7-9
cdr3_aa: CASSSPGQEQPPHF

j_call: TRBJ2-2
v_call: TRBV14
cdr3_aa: CASSRSAGELFF